This TCR beta chain was identified in a study of CD8+CD57+ T cells in acquired aplastic anemia. Study in general: Sorted CD4+ and CD8+ cells gave a mean 3.2 ug DNA, range roughly 0.2 to 27.4 ug.

The CDR3 sequence is 15 residues long. Germline V CDR1 and CDR2: ENHRY, SYGVKD. Findings of the study overall: Patients had under 30 CD8+ CDR3 sequences in common with controls (the shared set).

About this clonotype: Its matching antigen is unknown. Its ends do not fully match the called genes, so a read error is possible.

Genomic DNA templated the TCR beta VDJ and CDR3 profiling. A single record per CDR3 protein comes from TCRdb applying MiXCR to the reads. Counted here are 220,000 or so distinct CDR3 sequences, 65% occurring once; the ten biggest clones make up about 60%. Patients chosen for sequencing had shown CD8+CD57+ cell expansion by flow cytometry. Patients uniformly had severe acquired aplastic anemia. Blood samples were obtained from patients who had received no prior therapy. This sequence joins TRBV10-3 and TRBJ1-1; 9 bases match TRBD1. Sequencing was carried out using sorted CD4+, CD8+, or CD8+CD57+ T cells (not recorded which) from PBMCs. The TCR sequence derives from a human donor with aplastic anemia. As DNA, the CDR3 is TGTGCCAGCAGTGATTTGACAGGGGGGAACACTGAAGCTTTCTTT. Its translation is CASSDLTGGNTEAFF.